These 7 T cell receptor beta chains originate from one sample sequenced in a study of cytomegalovirus exposure and HLA in healthy donors. Amplification used 60 Vbeta primers and 13 Jbeta primers. The method was immunoSEQ multiplex PCR; TCRdb's version includes in-frame clones alone and lacks a portion of them. Found here are 190,000 or so clones, around 86% of them singletons; the top ten hold 5.5% to 7.5%. The sequencing sample was made of PBMCs. These receptor sequences come from a woman aged 45 to 65 in good health and CMV-seropositive.

The CDR3 loop is CASSLGGRDSSGANVLTF. The CDR3 region has the DNA TGTGCCAGCAGTTTGGGCGGGAGGGATAGCTCTGGGGCCAACGTCCTGACTTTC. The chain joins TRBV27 to TRBJ2-6; 9 bases are a match to TRBD2. After removal of 3 bases from V and 0 bases from J, the junction contained 6 bases not matched to a gene. The CDR3 sequence is 18 residues long. Germline V lookup: CDR1 MNHEY, CDR2 SMNVEV (reference sequence).

The chain carries TRBV7-3 and TRBJ2-1; 8 bases map to TRBD1. CDR3 length: 15 amino acids. J was trimmed by 2 bases and V by 5 bases; bases with no gene match: 5. Germline-derived CDR1 and CDR2 are SGHTA and FQGTGA. The CDR3 is CASSLDRGAYNEQFF. The CDR3 coding sequence is TGTGCCAGCAGCCTCGACAGGGGAGCCTACAATGAGCAGTTCTTC. The full variable domain, rest sourced from reference TRBV7-3 and TRBJ2-1, is GAGVSQTPSNKVTEKGKYVELRCDPISGHTALYWYRQSLGQGPEFLIYFQGTGAADDSGLPNDRFFAVRPEGSVSTLKIQRTERGDSAVYLCASSLDRGAYNEQFFGPGTRLTVL.

There are a few counts of this clone. This sequence joins TRBV10-3 and TRBJ2-7; 10 positions match TRBD1. Unmatched junction bases numbered 8, after V lost 0 bases and J lost 3 bases. CDR1 ENHRY and CDR2 SYGVKD come from the germline V gene. This CDR3 has 17 residues. The CDR3 sequence is CAISESKGDRGGYEQYF. The DNA of the CDR3 is TGTGCCATCAGTGAGTCGAAGGGGGACAGGGGAGGCTACGAGCAGTACTTC.

This clone was picked up a small number of times. Here the CDR3 reads CASSRLAGADTQYF. In DNA, the CDR3 is TGTGCCAGCAGTCGACTAGCGGGTGCAGATACGCAGTATTTT. The chain combines TRBV2 with TRBJ2-3; 10 bases are a match to TRBD2. The CDR3 sequence is 14 residues long. CDR1 and CDR2 from the germline V gene are SNHLY and FYNNEI. The ends lost 5 bases at V and 4 bases at J; junction bases unmatched: 3.

Comments on this clone: Relative to the germline gene, one junction end is altered; a read error may explain this. The chain recombines TRBV5-5 with TRBJ2-2; D might be TRBD2 (5 bases). Per germline, CDR1 SGHKS and CDR2 YYEKEE (reference sequence). This CDR3 spans 14 amino acids. The CDR3 DNA reads TGTGCCAGCAGCTTCTACTGGAACACCGGGGAGCCGTTTTTT. It yields the protein CASSFYWNTGEPFF.

The DNA for the CDR3 is TGTGCCAGCACCCTGACAGGGCTCAACACAGATACGCAGTATTTT. It specifies CASTLTGLNTDTQYF. This chain joins TRBV27 and TRBJ2-3; TRBD1 matches 7 bases. The V gene end was trimmed by 7 bases and the J gene end by 2 bases; junction bases not matched to a gene: 9. The V gene's germline CDR1 is MNHEY and CDR2 SMNVEV (reference sequence). The CDR3 consists of 15 residues.

The V gene is TRBV20-1, the J gene TRBJ1-2; no clear D. The V end was cut by 0 bases, the J end by 8 bases, with 7 bases between. The CDR3 extends over 11 amino acids. Germline values: CDR1 DFQATT, CDR2 SNEGSKA (reference sequence). CDR3 sequence: CSARDSTGYTF. Written as DNA, the CDR3 is TGCAGTGCTAGAGACTCGACAGGCTACACCTTC.